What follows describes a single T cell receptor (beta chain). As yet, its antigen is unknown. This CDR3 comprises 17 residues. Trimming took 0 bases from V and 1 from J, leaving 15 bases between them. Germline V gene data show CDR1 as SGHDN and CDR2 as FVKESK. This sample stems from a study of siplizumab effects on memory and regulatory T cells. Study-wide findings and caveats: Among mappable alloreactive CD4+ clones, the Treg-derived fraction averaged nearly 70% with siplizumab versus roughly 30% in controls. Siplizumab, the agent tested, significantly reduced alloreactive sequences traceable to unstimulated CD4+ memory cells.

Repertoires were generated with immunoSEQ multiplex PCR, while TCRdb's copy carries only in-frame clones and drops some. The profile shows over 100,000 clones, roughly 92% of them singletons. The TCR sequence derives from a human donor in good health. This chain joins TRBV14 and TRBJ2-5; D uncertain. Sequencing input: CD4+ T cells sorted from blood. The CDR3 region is CASSQDFPPPFQETQYF. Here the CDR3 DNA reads TGTGCCAGCAGCCAAGATTTCCCCCCCCCGTTCCAAGAGACCCAGTACTTC.